This TCR beta chain was profiled in a study of radiotherapy plus CTLA-4 blockade in lung cancer. Study observations and caveats: Blood-borne expansion of tumor-derived TCR clones followed radiotherapy plus ipilimumab.

The germline V and J ends were trimmed by 5 bases and 9 bases, with 16 bases remaining between them. The CDR3 consists of 13 residues. CDR1 is SGHTA, CDR2 FQGNSA, per germline. Data came from immunoSEQ multiplex PCR; TCRdb stores just in-frame clones and leaves some out. Found here are about 120,000 clones, 81% of them singletons; the top ten hold 2.5% to 3.5%. About this clone: Antigen unknown.

The starting material was peripheral blood, obtained from a patient treated with radiotherapy plus ipilimumab. The sequence derives from a human donor with non-small cell lung cancer that progressed on radiotherapy plus ipilimumab. Some clones in this sample may be carry-over from other donors' samples. V and J are TRBV7-2 and TRBJ2-5; D not certain. CDR3: CASSQQGPTAQYF. For the CDR3, the DNA is TGTGCCAGCAGCCAACAAGGCCCGACGGCCCAGTACTTC. The full variable domain, completed using reference TRBV7-2 and TRBJ2-5, is GAGVSQSPSNKVTEKGKDVELRCDPISGHTALYWYRQSLGQGLEFLIYFQGNSAPDKSGLPSDRFSAERTGGSVSTLTIQRTQQEDSAVYLCASSQQGPTAQYFGPGTRLLVL.